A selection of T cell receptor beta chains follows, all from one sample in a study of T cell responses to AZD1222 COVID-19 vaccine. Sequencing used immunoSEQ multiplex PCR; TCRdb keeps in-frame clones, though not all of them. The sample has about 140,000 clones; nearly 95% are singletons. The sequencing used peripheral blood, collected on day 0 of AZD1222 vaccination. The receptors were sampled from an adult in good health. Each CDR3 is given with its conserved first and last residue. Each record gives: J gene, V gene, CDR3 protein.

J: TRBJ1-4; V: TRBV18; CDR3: CASSPGMAGEKLFF
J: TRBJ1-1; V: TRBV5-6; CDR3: CASSPMGVNTEAFF
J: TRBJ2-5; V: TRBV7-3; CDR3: CASSYGQGETQYF
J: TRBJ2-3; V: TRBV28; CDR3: CASSLLTDTQYF
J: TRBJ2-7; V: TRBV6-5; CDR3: CASMAVGEQYF
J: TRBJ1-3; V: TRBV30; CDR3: CAWSVKGNTIYF
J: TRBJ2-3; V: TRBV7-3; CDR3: CASSPSREYYTQYF
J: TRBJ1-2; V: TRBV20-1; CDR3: CSASPPGGYGYTF
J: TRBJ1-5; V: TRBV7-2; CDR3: CASSSYGTLGNQPQHF
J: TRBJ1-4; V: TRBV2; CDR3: CASRRQSTNEKLFF
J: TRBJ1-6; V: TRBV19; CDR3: CASSNREGLRSPLHF
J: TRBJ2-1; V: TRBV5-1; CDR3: CASSSEGADEQFF
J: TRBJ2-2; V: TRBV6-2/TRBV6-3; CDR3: CASSSTSSGELFF
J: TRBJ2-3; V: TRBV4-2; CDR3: CASSQDWLAIDTDTQYF
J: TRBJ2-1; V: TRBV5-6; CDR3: CASSLGFYNEQFF
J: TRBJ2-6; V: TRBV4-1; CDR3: CASSQTRNWAANVLTF
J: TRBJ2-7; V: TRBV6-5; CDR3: CASRGLRSYEQYF
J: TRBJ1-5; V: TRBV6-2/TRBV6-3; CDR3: CASSFGQSNQPQHF
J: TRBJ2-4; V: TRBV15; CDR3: CATSRRGQGENIQYF
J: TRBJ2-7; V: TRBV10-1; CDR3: CASSDSLYEQYF
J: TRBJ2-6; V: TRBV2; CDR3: CAIPEGAKSSGANVLTF
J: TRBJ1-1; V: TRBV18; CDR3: CASSPRTGTGGDAEAFF
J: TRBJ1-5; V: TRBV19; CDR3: CASSIDRGEANQPQHF
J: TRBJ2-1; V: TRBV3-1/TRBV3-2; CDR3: CASSQDSGRGGNEQFF
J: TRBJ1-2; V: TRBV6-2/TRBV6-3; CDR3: CASSPAEDSSNYGYTF
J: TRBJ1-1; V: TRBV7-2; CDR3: CASVRNTEAFF
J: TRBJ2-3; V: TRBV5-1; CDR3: CASSVDSTDTQYF
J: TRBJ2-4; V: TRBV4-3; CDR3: CASSPDLGQGNIQYF
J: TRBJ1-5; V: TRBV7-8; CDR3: CASSLAGDRNQPQHF
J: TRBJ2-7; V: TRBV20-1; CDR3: CSARAEYEQYF
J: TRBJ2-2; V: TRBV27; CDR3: CASRMLGQFSAGELFF
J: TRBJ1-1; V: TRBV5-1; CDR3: CASSFGAVNTEAFF
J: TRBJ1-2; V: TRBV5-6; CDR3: CASSLVTGGSYLDGYTF
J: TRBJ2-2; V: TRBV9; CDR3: CASSVSGGNTGELFF
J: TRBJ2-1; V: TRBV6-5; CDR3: CASSSRTGHEFF
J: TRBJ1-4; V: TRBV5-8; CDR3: CASSGGTGSFSEKLFF
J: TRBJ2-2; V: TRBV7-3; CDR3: CASSSEPRVGWGGELFF
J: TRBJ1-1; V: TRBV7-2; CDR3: CASSFSRVEAFF
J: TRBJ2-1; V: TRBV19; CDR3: CASSVQRLAQYNEQFF
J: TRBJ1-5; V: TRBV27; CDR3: CASSRTGNQPQHF
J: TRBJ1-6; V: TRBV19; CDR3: CASSIRGELSSPLHF
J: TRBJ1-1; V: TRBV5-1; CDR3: CASSLVAGAVEAFF
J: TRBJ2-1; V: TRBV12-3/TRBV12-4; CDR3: CASSLGYYNEQFF
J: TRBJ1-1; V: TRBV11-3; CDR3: CASSSRTGNTEAFF
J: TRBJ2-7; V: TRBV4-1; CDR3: CASSQESQRDRPYEQYF
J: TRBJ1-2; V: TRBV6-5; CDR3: CASSYSRQEGGYTF
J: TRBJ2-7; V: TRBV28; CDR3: CASSLAQGGSSYEQYF
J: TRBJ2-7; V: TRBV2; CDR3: CASSGTGPTTYEQYF
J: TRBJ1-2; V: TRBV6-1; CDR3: CASSEVTGTANYGYTF
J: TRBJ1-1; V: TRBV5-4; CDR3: CASRMEEAGKTEAFF
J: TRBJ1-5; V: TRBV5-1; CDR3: CASSLGMGTQPQHF
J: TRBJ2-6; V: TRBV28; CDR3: CASSFNRFSGANVLTF
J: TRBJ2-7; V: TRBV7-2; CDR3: CASSISGDEQYF